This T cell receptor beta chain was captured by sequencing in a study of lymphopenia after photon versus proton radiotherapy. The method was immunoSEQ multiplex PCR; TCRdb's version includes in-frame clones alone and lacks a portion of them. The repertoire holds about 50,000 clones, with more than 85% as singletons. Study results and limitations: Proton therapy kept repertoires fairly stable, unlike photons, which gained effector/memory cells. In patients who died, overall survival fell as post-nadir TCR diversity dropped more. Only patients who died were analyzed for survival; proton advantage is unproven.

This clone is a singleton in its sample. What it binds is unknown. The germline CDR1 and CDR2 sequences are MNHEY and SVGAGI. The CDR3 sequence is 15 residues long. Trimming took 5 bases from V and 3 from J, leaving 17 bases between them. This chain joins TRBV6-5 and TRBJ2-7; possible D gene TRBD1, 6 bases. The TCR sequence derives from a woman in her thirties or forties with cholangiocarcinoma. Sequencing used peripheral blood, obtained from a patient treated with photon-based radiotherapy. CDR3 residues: CASSTTGLGNYEQYF. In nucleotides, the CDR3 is TGTGCCAGCAGTACCACAGGGTTGGGGAACTACGAGCAGTACTTC.